The 30 T cell receptor beta chains listed next were all sequenced from one sample in a study of blood T cell repertoires in COVID-19 (TCRdb year 2020). The protocol used for the library was the immunoSEQ multiplex PCR assay. TCRdb re-hosts the immuneACCESS table, in-frame sequences only. Its copies lack some clones; in the studies checked, an unresolved V gene accounts for under half of them, and the cause for the rest is not known. In all, the sample holds about 160,000 clones, and approximately 77% of those were seen once. The ten largest clones take up roughly a tenth of the sample. Sample: peripheral blood. Source of these receptors: an elderly woman with active or convalescent COVID-19.

The V gene is TRBV5-1, the J gene TRBJ1-1; the match to TRBD1 covers 8 bases. Per germline, CDR1 SGHRS and CDR2 YFSETQ. V shed 4 bases, J shed 0 bases, and the junction held 8 bases outside the gene matches. The CDR3 length is 16 residues. CDR3 loop: CASSSGTGQLNTEAFF. The CDR3 nucleotides read TGCGCCAGCAGCAGCGGGACAGGACAATTGAACACTGAAGCTTTCTTT.

This clone was counted a few times. The CDR3 protein is CASSIDSSGSIHNEQFF. In DNA form, the CDR3 reads TGTGCCAGTAGTATAGATTCTAGCGGGAGTATCCACAATGAGCAGTTCTTC. V is TRBV19 and J is TRBJ2-1, with 10 bases fitting TRBD2. The ends lost 0 bases at V and 5 bases at J; junction bases unmatched: 7. This CDR3 has 17 residues. Germline lookup yields CDR1 LNHDA and CDR2 SQIVND (reference sequence).

This clone was found many times. The chain is built from TRBV9 and TRBJ2-2; 7 bases match TRBD1. CDR3 length equals 15 residues. The trim removed 4 bases at V and 0 bases at J, leaving 3 bases unmatched. From germline, CDR1 is SGDLS and CDR2 YYNGEE. The CDR3 DNA follows: TGTGCCAGCAGCCCGGGGACAGCGAACACCGGGGAGCTGTTTTTT. Translating it yields CASSPGTANTGELFF. Full variable domain (missing parts from reference TRBV9 and TRBJ2-2): DSGVTQTPKHLITATGQRVTLRCSPRSGDLSVYWYQQSLDQGLQFLIQYYNGEERAKGNILERFSAQQFPDLHSELNLSSLELGDSALYFCASSPGTANTGELFFGEGSRLTVL.

The chain recombines TRBV5-1 with TRBJ2-7; 9 bases match TRBD1. Germline lookup yields CDR1 SGHRS and CDR2 YFSETQ. CDR3 length equals 15 residues. Trimming took 3 bases from V and 0 from J; bases not matched to a gene: 4. CDR3 residues: CASSSGTGPSYEQYF. The CDR3 bases are TGCGCCAGCAGCTCCGGGACAGGGCCCTCCTACGAGCAGTACTTC.

This CDR3 reads CASSGTGGSNSPLHF. DNA of the CDR3: TGTGCCAGCAGTGGGACAGGGGGCTCTAATTCACCCCTCCACTTT. This sequence joins TRBV2 and TRBJ1-6; TRBD1 matches at 11 bases. V trimming: 4 bases; J trimming: 6 bases; junction bases outside the gene matches: 2. Germline V gives CDR1 SNHLY, CDR2 FYNNEI. The CDR3 has 15 amino acids.

J is TRBJ1-2 and V is TRBV5-4; 7 bases match TRBD1. In germline, CDR1 is SGHNT, CDR2 YYREEE (reference sequence). The J segment lost 8 bases and the V segment lost 4 bases, leaving 8 bases of the junction unmatched. CDR3 length equals 13 residues. CDR3 sequence (DNA): TGTGCCAGCAGCCGGGCTGGGACAGACGGCTACACCTTC. Protein product: CASSRAGTDGYTF.

J is TRBJ1-2 and V is TRBV10-3; D gene uncertain. CDR3 length: 15 amino acids. Trimming removed 3 bases from V and 2 bases from J, with 13 bases in between. Germline V gives CDR1 ENHRY, CDR2 SYGVKD. The CDR3 DNA reads as TGTGCCATCAGTGACCCGCTTGGCAGAAACTATGGCTACACCTTC. Translating it yields CAISDPLGRNYGYTF.

The chain joins TRBV13 to TRBJ2-3, with D unclear. From germline, CDR1 is PRHDT and CDR2 FYEKMQ (reference sequence). V was cut by 5 bases and J by 9 bases, with 15 bases left in between. The CDR3 is 13 residues long. The CDR3: CASSLLRAGTQYF. CDR3 nucleotide sequence: TGTGCCAGCAGCCTACTCCGCGCCGGGACGCAGTATTTT.

The V call is TRBV9, the J call TRBJ2-5; 8 nucleotides align to TRBD2. The CDR3 runs 17 residues. J was trimmed by 9 bases and V by 2 bases; bases with no gene match: 18. Germline CDR1 and CDR2: SGDLS and YYNGEE. In DNA form, the CDR3 reads TGTGCCAGCAGCGTTGCCGGAGCGGGGGCTCCGCGGTGGGCCCAGTACTTC. This sequence encodes CASSVAGAGAPRWAQYF.

The V gene is TRBV19, the J gene TRBJ2-2; D not certain. This CDR3 has 16 residues. The V gene's germline CDR1 is LNHDA and CDR2 SQIVND (reference sequence). V lost 4 bases and J 1 base, leaving 13 bases between the germline ends. The CDR3 DNA reads as TGTGCCAGTAGTAAATATAGCCTCCAGAACACCGGGGAGCTGTTTTTT. It translates to CASSKYSLQNTGELFF.

The chain uses TRBV15 and TRBJ1-5, with D uncertain. The germline gives CDR1 LNHNV, CDR2 YYDKDF (reference sequence). Trimming took off 0 bases at V and 0 bases at J, with 12 bases between the two ends. The CDR3 is 17 amino acids. The CDR3 bases are TGTGCCACCAGCAGAGATCGAGCTTCGTATAGCAATCAGCCCCAGCATTTT. This codes for CATSRDRASYSNQPQHF. The full variable domain, with the rest looked up from reference TRBV15 and TRBJ1-5, is DAMVIQNPRYQVTQFGKPVTLSCSQTLNHNVMYWYQQKSSQAPKLLFHYYDKDFNNEADTPDNFQSRRPNTSFCFLDIRSPGLGDTAMYLCATSRDRASYSNQPQHFGDGTRLSIL.

This clone was observed once. V is TRBV2 and J is TRBJ1-5; D remains ambiguous. V lost 2 bases and J 6 bases, leaving 5 bases between the germline ends. Looked up from germline, CDR1 is SNHLY and CDR2 is FYNNEI. The CDR3 totals 12 residues. CDR3 nucleotide sequence: TGTGCCAGCAGTGAATCGGTTCAGCCCCAGCATTTT. Its protein product is CASSESVQPQHF.

V usage is TRBV5-4 and J usage is TRBJ2-1; TRBD2 matches at 11 bases. Germline assignment: CDR1 SGHNT and CDR2 YYREEE (reference sequence). The CDR3 totals 14 residues. V shed 3 bases, J shed 7 bases, and the junction held 3 bases outside the gene matches. This CDR3 is CASSSGLAVNEQFF. CDR3 nucleotides: TGTGCCAGCAGCTCGGGACTAGCGGTTAATGAGCAGTTCTTC.

This clone was seen a handful of times. At one end, the junction sequence differs from germline, possibly due to a read error. The rearrangement links TRBV7-7 to TRBJ1-6; tentative D call: TRBD1 (6 bases). Germline CDR1 and CDR2: SSHAT and FNYEAQ (reference sequence). This CDR3 has 13 residues. The DNA for the CDR3 is TGTGCTAGCAGCATAAACAGGGACTCACCCCTCCACTTT. As protein: CASSINRDSPLHF.

J is TRBJ2-5 and V is TRBV30; 7 bases are a match to TRBD2. With 0 bases clipped from V and 2 bases from J, the junction kept 6 bases outside the gene matches. Germline V lookup: CDR1 GTSNPN, CDR2 SVGIG (reference sequence). This CDR3 is built from 15 residues. CDR3 protein: CAWSVPASGQETQYF. Here the CDR3 DNA reads TGTGCCTGGAGTGTACCAGCTAGCGGTCAAGAGACCCAGTACTTC.

The rearrangement joins TRBV9 to TRBJ2-2, with D unclear. This CDR3 region has 15 residues. Germline CDR1 is SGDLS and CDR2 is YYNGEE. V was trimmed by 2 bases and J by 7 bases, leaving 15 bases between them. CDR3 bases: TGTGCCAGCAGCGTTTTCGTTGCTTCCGGCGGGGAGCTGTTTTTT. Protein: CASSVFVASGGELFF.

The rearrangement links TRBV6-5 to TRBJ1-2; D is ambiguous. This CDR3 is built from 15 residues. Germline V CDR1 and CDR2: MNHEY, SVGAGI. V lost 0 bases and J lost 8, with 16 bases in between. This chain's CDR3 is CASSYSRVPIGGYTF. CDR3 nucleotides: TGTGCCAGCAGTTACTCTCGGGTGCCCATCGGAGGCTACACCTTC.

This rearrangement joins TRBV10-1 to TRBJ2-2, with D perhaps TRBD1 (5 bases). V gave up 6 bases and J gave up 5 bases, with 13 bases separating them. Germline CDR1 and CDR2: WNHNN and SYGVQD (reference sequence). This CDR3 is built from 14 residues. The CDR3 here is CASSPGIETGELFF. DNA of the CDR3: TGCGCCAGCAGCCCAGGGATCGAGACCGGGGAGCTGTTTTTT.

The chain couples TRBV18 to TRBJ2-3; D is perhaps TRBD2 (5 bases). V was clipped by 2 bases and J by 5 bases, with 17 bases between them. Germline V gene lookup returns CDR1 KGHSH and CDR2 LQKENI. The CDR3 is made up of 16 amino acids. Here the CDR3 reads CASSPVSAANGDTQYF. Here the CDR3 DNA reads TGTGCCAGCTCACCAGTGTCAGCGGCCAACGGAGATACGCAGTATTTT. Full variable domain (missing parts from reference TRBV18 and TRBJ2-3): NAGVMQNPRHLVRRRGQEARLRCSPMKGHSHVYWYRQLPEEGLKFMVYLQKENIIDESGMPKERFSAEFPKEGPSILRIQQVVRGDSAAYFCASSPVSAANGDTQYFGPGTRLTVL.

J is TRBJ1-4 and V is TRBV5-1; 7 bases align to TRBD1. Trimming cost V 1 base and J 6 bases; bases outside gene matches: 6. This CDR3 spans 15 amino acids. CDR1 and CDR2 (germline): SGHRS, YFSETQ. CDR3 loop: CASSLKGAGDEKLFF. CDR3 DNA sequence: TGCGCCAGCAGCTTGAAGGGGGCCGGGGATGAAAAACTGTTTTTT. The whole variable domain, filled in from reference TRBV5-1 and TRBJ1-4, reads KAGVTQTPRYLIKTRGQQVTLSCSPISGHRSVSWYQQTPGQGLQFLFEYFSETQRNKGNFPGRFSGRQFSNSRSEMNVSTLELGDSALYLCASSLKGAGDEKLFFGSGTQLSVL.

Notes on this clone: Different DNA sequences within this sample yield the same CDR3. This chain links TRBV5-1 with TRBJ1-6; no definite D call. Germline assignment: CDR1 SGHRS and CDR2 YFSETQ. V lost 0 bases to trimming and J lost 0 bases, with 4 bases between them. This CDR3 is 15 amino acids long. Written as DNA, the CDR3 is TGCGCCAGCAGCTTGGACTCCTCCTATAATTCACCCCTCCACTTT. This codes for CASSLDSSYNSPLHF.

V and J are TRBV28 and TRBJ1-1; D is undetermined. Between the trimmed V and J ends, which lost 3 bases and 8 bases, there was a span of 10 bases. The germline V gene encodes CDR1 MDHEN and CDR2 SYDVKM. The CDR3 length is 12 residues. The CDR3: CASSFRPREAFF. The CDR3 DNA is TGTGCCAGCAGTTTCCGCCCCCGGGAAGCTTTCTTT.

V gene TRBV30 combines with J gene TRBJ2-1; possibly TRBD1 for D (5 bases). Germline CDR1 GTSNPN, CDR2 SVGIG (reference sequence). Between the trimmed V and J ends, which lost 0 bases and 13 bases, there was a span of 13 bases. There are 12 residues in the CDR3. In DNA form, the CDR3 reads TGTGCCTGGAGTGTCCGCGTGGGGCCCCAGTTCTTC. It is translated as CAWSVRVGPQFF.

The CDR3 region is CASTPAGANEKLFF. The CDR3 region has the DNA TGCGCCAGCACCCCCGCAGGGGCTAATGAAAAACTGTTTTTT. V gene TRBV5-1 combines with J gene TRBJ1-4, with D possibly matching TRBD1 (6 bases). The CDR3 is 14 amino acids. CDR1 is SGHRS and CDR2 is YFSETQ in the germline V gene. Trimming cost V 6 bases and J 3 bases, with 12 bases left between them. Supplemented by reference TRBV5-1 and TRBJ1-4, the full variable domain reads KAGVTQTPRYLIKTRGQQVTLSCSPISGHRSVSWYQQTPGQGLQFLFEYFSETQRNKGNFPGRFSGRQFSNSRSEMNVSTLELGDSALYLCASTPAGANEKLFFGSGTQLSVL.

This clone has only a few counts. The chain has TRBV7-8 and TRBJ2-7, with 11 bases aligning to TRBD2. Looked up from germline, CDR1 is SGHVS and CDR2 is FQNEAQ. Trimming took 1 base from V and 2 from J; bases not matched to a gene: 7. The CDR3 extends over 17 amino acids. The CDR3 sequence is CASSLGTSGSVPYEQYF. The CDR3 nucleotides are TGTGCCAGCAGCTTAGGTACTAGCGGGAGCGTTCCCTACGAGCAGTACTTC.

V and J are TRBV4-1 and TRBJ2-1; the D gene is possibly TRBD2 (6 bases). The germline V gene encodes CDR1 MGHRA and CDR2 YSYEKL. V was clipped by 0 bases and J by 2 bases, with 11 bases between them. The CDR3 has 16 residues. The chain's CDR3 is CASSQDGRGTYNEQFF. For the CDR3, the DNA is TGCGCCAGCAGCCAAGACGGGCGGGGCACCTACAATGAGCAGTTCTTC.

The chain links TRBV6-6 to TRBJ1-5; 8 positions agree with TRBD1. In germline, CDR1 is MNHNY, CDR2 SVGAGI (reference sequence). The CDR3 covers 16 residues. V shed 10 bases and J 2 bases; nucleotides not matched to a gene: 13. CDR3 DNA: TGTGCCACGAGACAGGGGCGTCGACAGGGCAATCAGCCCCAGCATTTT. Translating gives CATRQGRRQGNQPQHF.

This chain links TRBV2 with TRBJ1-1; 11 nucleotides agree with TRBD1. The CDR3 length is 13 residues. CDR1 and CDR2 from the germline V gene are SNHLY and FYNNEI. CDR3 nucleotide sequence: TGTGTCGCCAGGGGACAGGGGGGGACTGAAGCTTTCTTT. Its protein product is CVARGQGGTEAFF. The full variable domain, completed using reference TRBV2 and TRBJ1-1, is EPEVTQTPSHQVTQMGQEVILRCVPISNHLYFYWYRQILGQKVEFLVSFYNNEISEKSEIFDDQFSVERPDGSNFTLKIRSTKLEDSAMYFCVARGQGGTEAFFGQGTRLTVV.

CDR3 protein: CASSSISAGNSPLHF. The CDR3 region has the DNA TGTGCCAGCAGTTCCATTTCTGCCGGGAACTCACCCCTCCACTTT. The V gene is TRBV5-8, the J gene TRBJ1-6; no reliable D call. Trimming left V 5 bases short and J 10 bases short, with 19 bases between. The CDR3 is 15 residues long. CDR1 is SGHTS and CDR2 is YDEGEE in the germline V gene.

The rearrangement links TRBV11-1 to TRBJ2-7, with TRBD2 matching over 8 bases. This CDR3 is built from 15 residues. The V gene's germline CDR1 is SGHAT and CDR2 FQDESV (reference sequence). J gave up 3 bases and V 5 bases, and 9 bases lay outside the gene matches. The CDR3 DNA reads TGTGCCAGCAGCCGGCGGGGGGCTGCCTACTACGAGCAGTACTTC. It translates to CASSRRGAAYYEQYF.